This T cell receptor beta chain was retrieved from a study of T cells in tuberculosis. About the research overall: A South African cohort included IGRA-negative adolescents, latently infected IGRA-positive adolescents and adults with active tuberculosis.

The CDR3 extends over 13 amino acids. From germline, CDR1 is SGHTA and CDR2 FQGNSA. Trimming stripped 5 bases from V and 4 bases from J, with 11 bases between. Libraries were prepared by immunoSEQ multiplex PCR; TCRdb keeps only in-frame clonotypes and omits some of them. The top ten clones hold 15% to 20% of a sample with around 25,000 clones, approximately 92% of them seen once. On average around 100,000 T cells per donor were immunosequenced. The sequenced material came from PBMCs. The receptor was derived from a donor aged 10-30 years with latent tuberculosis or without tuberculosis infection. Some clones in this sample may be carry-over from other donors' samples. This rearrangement joins TRBV7-2 to TRBJ1-2; D is ambiguous. In DNA, the CDR3 is TGTGCCAGCAGCGAGGGCGTGAGCTATGGCTACACCTTC. Translated: CASSEGVSYGYTF. Variable domain in full (rest from reference TRBV7-2 and TRBJ1-2): GAGVSQSPSNKVTEKGKDVELRCDPISGHTALYWYRQSLGQGLEFLIYFQGNSAPDKSGLPSDRFSAERTGGSVSTLTIQRTQQEDSAVYLCASSEGVSYGYTFGSGTRLTVV.